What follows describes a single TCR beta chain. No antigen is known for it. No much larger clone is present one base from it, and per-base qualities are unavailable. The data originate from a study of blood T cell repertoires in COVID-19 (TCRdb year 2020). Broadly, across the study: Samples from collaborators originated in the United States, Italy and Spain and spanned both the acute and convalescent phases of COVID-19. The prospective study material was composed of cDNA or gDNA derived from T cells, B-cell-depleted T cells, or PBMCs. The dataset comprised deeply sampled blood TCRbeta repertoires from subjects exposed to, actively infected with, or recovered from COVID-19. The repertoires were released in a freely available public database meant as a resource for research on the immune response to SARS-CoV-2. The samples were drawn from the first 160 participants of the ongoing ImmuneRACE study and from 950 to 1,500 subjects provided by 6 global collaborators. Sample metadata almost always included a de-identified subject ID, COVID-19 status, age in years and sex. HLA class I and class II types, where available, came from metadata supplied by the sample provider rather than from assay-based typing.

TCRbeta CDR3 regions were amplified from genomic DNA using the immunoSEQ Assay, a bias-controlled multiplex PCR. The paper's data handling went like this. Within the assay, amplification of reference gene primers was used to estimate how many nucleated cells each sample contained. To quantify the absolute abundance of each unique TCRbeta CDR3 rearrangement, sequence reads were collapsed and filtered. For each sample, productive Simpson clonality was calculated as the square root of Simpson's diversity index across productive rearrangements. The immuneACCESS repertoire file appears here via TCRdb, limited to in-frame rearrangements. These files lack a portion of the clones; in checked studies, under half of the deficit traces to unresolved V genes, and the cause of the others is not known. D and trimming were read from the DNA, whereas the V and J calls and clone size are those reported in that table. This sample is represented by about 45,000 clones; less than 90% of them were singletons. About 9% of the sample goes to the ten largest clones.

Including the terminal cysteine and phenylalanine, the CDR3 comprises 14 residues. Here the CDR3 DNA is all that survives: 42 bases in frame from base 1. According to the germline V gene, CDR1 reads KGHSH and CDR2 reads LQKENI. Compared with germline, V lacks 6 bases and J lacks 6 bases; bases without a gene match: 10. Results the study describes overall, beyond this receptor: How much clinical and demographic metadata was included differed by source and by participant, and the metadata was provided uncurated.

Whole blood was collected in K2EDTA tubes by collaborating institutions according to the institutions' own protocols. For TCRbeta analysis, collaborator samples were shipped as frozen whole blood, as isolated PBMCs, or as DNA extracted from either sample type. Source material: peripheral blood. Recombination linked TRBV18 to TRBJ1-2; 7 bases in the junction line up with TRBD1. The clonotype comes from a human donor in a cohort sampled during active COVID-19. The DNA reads TGTGCCAGCTCGCTTCAGGGGGAAAGGAATGGCTACACCTTC. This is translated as CASSLQGERNGYTF.